This TCR beta chain was profiled in a study of cytotoxic CD8 clonotypes in ibrutinib-treated CLL. General study findings and limits: Public clonotypes showed up rarely, and on treatment they shrank or held steady.

Clones were read by immunoSEQ multiplex PCR, and TCRdb kept only the in-frame ones, dropping some. The profile shows 60,000 to 65,000 clones, around 60% of them singletons. V shed 6 bases and J 2 bases; nucleotides not matched to a gene: 6. The CDR3 covers 15 residues. Germline V lookup: CDR1 SNHLY, CDR2 FYNNEI. This clone was counted only a few times. Its matching antigen is unknown. The chain carries TRBV2 and TRBJ2-2; the match to TRBD1 covers 7 bases. This receptor was identified in a human donor with chronic lymphocytic leukemia. The source material was PBMCs, sampled after 12 months of ibrutinib treatment. Written as DNA, the CDR3 is TGTGCCAGCAGAAGAGGGACAGCTAACACCGGGGAGCTGTTTTTT. This encodes CASRRGTANTGELFF.